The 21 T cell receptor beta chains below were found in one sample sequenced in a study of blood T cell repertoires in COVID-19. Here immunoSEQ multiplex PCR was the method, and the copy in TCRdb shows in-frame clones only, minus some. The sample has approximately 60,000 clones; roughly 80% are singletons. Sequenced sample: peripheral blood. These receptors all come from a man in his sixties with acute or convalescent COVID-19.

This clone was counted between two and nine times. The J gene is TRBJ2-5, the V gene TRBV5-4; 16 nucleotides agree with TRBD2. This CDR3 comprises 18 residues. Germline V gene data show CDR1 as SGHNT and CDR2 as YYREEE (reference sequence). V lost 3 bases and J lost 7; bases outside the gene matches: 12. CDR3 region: CASSSGTSGGAVGATQYF. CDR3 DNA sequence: TGTGCCAGCAGCTCCGGGACTAGCGGGGGGGCGGTCGGGGCGACCCAGTACTTC.

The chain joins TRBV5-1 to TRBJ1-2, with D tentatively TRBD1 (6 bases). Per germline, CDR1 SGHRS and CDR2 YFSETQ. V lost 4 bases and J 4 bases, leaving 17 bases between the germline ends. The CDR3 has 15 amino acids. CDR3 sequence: CASSPGTLIVYGYTF. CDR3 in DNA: TGCGCCAGCAGCCCCGGGACACTCATCGTCTATGGCTACACCTTC. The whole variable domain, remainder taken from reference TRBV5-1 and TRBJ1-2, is KAGVTQTPRYLIKTRGQQVTLSCSPISGHRSVSWYQQTPGQGLQFLFEYFSETQRNKGNFPGRFSGRQFSNSRSEMNVSTLELGDSALYLCASSPGTLIVYGYTFGSGTRLTVV.

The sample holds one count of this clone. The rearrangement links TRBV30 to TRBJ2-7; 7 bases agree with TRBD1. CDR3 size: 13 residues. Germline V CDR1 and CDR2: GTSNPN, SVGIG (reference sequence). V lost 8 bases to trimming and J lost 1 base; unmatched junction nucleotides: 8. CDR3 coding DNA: TGTGCCGGGGGACAGCCTCTTTCCTACGAGCAGTACTTC. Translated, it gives CAGGQPLSYEQYF.

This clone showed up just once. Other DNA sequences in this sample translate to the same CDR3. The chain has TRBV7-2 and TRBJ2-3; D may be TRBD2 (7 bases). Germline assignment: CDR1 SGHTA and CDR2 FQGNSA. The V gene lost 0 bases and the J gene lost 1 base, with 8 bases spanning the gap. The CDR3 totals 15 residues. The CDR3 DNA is TGTGCCAGCAGCTTAGCGGGGGGGCGCACAGATACGCAGTATTTT. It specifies CASSLAGGRTDTQYF.

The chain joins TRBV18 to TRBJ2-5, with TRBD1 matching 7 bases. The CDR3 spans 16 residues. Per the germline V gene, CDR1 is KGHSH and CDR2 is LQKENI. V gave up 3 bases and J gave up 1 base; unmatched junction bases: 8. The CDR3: CASSPRQGRSQETQYF. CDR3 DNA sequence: TGTGCCAGCTCACCCAGACAGGGACGGTCCCAAGAGACCCAGTACTTC. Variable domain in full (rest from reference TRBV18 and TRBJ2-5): NAGVMQNPRHLVRRRGQEARLRCSPMKGHSHVYWYRQLPEEGLKFMVYLQKENIIDESGMPKERFSAEFPKEGPSILRIQQVVRGDSAAYFCASSPRQGRSQETQYFGPGTRLLVL.

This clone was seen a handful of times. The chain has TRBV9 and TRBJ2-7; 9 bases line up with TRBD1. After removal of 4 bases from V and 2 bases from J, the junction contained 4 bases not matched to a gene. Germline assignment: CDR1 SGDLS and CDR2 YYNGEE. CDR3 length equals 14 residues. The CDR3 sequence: CASSPRTGAYEQYF. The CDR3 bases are TGTGCCAGCAGCCCTAGGACAGGGGCCTACGAGCAGTACTTC.

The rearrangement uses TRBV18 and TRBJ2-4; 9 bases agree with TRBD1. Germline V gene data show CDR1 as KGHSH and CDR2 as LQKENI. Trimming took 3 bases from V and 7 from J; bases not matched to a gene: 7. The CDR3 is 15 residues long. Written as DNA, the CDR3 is TGTGCCAGCTCACCTTTGGGACAGGGAGGGAACATTCAGTACTTC. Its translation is CASSPLGQGGNIQYF.

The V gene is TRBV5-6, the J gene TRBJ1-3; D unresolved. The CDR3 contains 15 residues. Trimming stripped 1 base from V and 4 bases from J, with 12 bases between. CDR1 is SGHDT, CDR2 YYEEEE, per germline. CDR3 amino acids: CASSLSGSGGNTIYF. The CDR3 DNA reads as TGTGCCAGCAGCTTGAGCGGCTCGGGAGGAAACACCATATATTTT.

The CDR3 protein is CASRVAGMAEAFF. The CDR3 DNA reads TGCGCCAGCAGGGTAGCAGGGATGGCTGAAGCTTTCTTT. J is TRBJ1-1 and V is TRBV5-1, with D maybe TRBD1 (5 bases). Germline CDR1 reads SGHRS; CDR2 reads YFSETQ. The V end was cut by 5 bases, the J end by 6 bases, with 14 bases between. CDR3 size: 13 residues.

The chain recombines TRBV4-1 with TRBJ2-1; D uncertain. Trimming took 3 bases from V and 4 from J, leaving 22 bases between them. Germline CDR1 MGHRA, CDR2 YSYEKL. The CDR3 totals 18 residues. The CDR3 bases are TGCGCCAGCAGCCAGCGGCACCTCGCACTTTATACATACAATGAGCAGTTCTTC. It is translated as CASSQRHLALYTYNEQFF.

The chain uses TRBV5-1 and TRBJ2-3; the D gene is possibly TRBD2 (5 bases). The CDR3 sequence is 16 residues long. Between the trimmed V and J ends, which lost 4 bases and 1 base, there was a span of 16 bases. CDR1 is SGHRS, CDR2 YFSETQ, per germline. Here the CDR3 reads CASSINPFGGTDTQYF. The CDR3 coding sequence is TGCGCCAGCAGCATAAACCCTTTCGGGGGCACAGATACGCAGTATTTT.

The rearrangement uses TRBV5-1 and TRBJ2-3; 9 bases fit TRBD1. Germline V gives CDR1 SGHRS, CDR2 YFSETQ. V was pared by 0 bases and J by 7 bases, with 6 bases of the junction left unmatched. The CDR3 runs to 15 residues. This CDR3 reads CASSLGTGEVHTQYF. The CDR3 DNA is TGCGCCAGCAGCTTGGGGACAGGGGAGGTACATACGCAGTATTTT. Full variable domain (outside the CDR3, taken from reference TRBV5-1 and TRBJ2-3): KAGVTQTPRYLIKTRGQQVTLSCSPISGHRSVSWYQQTPGQGLQFLFEYFSETQRNKGNFPGRFSGRQFSNSRSEMNVSTLELGDSALYLCASSLGTGEVHTQYFGPGTRLTVL.

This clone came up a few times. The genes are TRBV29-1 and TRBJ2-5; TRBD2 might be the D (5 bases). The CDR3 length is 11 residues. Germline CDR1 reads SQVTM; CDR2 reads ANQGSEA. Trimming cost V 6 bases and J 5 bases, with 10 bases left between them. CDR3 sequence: CSVQEVETQYF. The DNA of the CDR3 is TGCAGCGTGCAGGAGGTGGAGACCCAGTACTTC.

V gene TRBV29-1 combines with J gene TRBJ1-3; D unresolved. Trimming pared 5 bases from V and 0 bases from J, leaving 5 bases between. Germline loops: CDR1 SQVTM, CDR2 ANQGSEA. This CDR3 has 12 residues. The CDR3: CSVPGSGNTIYF. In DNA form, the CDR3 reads TGCAGCGTTCCAGGCTCTGGAAACACCATATATTTT.

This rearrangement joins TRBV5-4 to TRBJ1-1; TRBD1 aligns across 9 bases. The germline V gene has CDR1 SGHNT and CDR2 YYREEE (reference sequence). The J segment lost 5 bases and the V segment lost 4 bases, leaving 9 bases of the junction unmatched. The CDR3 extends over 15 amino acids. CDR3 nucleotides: TGTGCCAGCAGCGTGTCCGGGACAGGGTTAACTGAAGCTTTCTTT. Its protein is CASSVSGTGLTEAFF.

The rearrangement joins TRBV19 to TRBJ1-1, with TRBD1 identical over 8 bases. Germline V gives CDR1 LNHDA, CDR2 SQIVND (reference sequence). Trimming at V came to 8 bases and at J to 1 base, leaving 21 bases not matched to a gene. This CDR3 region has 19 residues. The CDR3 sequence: CASGDGGQWTGKENTEAFF. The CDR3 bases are TGTGCCAGTGGGGATGGGGGTCAATGGACAGGGAAGGAGAACACTGAAGCTTTCTTT.

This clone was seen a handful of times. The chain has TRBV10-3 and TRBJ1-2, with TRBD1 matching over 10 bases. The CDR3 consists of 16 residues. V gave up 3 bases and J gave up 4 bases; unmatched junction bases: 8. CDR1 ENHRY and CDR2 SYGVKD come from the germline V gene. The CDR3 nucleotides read TGTGCCATCAGTGAAGACAGGGGGCATATTAGCTATGGCTACACCTTC. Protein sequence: CAISEDRGHISYGYTF.

CDR3 residues: CASVSGTAYGYTF. For the CDR3, the DNA is TGTGCCAGTGTTTCCGGGACAGCCTATGGCTACACCTTC. The chain recombines TRBV19 with TRBJ1-2; 7 nucleotides align to TRBD1. This CDR3 contains 13 residues. Germline V gene lookup returns CDR1 LNHDA and CDR2 SQIVND (reference sequence). Trimming removed 8 bases from V and 4 bases from J; junction bases left unmatched: 7.

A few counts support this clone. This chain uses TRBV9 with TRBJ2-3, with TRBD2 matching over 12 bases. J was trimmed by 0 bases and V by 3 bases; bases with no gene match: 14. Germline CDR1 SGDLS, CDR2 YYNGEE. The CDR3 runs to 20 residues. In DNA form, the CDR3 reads TGTGCCAGCAGCGGACTAGCGGGGGTAACGGGGACAGCTAGCACAGATACGCAGTATTTT. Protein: CASSGLAGVTGTASTDTQYF.

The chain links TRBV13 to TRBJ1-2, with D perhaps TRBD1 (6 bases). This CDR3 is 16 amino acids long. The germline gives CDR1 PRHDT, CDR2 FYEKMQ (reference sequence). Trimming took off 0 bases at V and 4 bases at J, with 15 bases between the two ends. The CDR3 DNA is TGTGCCAGCAGCTTAGGCGGTTGGGACAAACTCTATGGCTACACCTTC. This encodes CASSLGGWDKLYGYTF.

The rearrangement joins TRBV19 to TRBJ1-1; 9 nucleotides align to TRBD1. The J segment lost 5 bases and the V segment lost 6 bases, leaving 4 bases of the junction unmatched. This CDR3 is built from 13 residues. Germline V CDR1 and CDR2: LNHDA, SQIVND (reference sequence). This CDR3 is CASRQGAGTEAFF. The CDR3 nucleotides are TGTGCCAGTAGACAGGGGGCAGGGACTGAAGCTTTCTTT.